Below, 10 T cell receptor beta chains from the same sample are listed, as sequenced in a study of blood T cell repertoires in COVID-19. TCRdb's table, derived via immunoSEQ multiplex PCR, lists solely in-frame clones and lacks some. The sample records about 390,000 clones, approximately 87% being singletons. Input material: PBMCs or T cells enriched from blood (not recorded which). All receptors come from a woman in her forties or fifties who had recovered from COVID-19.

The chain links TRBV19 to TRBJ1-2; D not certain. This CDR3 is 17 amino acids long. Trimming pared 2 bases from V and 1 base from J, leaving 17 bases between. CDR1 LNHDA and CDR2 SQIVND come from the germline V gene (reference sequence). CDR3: CASSIYGDFLNNYGYTF. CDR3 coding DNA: TGTGCCAGTAGTATATACGGAGACTTTCTTAATAACTATGGCTACACCTTC.

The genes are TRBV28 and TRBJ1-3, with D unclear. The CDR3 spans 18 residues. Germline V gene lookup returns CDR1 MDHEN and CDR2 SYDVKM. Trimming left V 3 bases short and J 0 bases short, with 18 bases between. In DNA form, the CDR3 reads TGTGCCAGCAGTTTGGGCAGGCCCTCAACCTCCTCTGGAAACACCATATATTTT. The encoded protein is CASSLGRPSTSSGNTIYF.

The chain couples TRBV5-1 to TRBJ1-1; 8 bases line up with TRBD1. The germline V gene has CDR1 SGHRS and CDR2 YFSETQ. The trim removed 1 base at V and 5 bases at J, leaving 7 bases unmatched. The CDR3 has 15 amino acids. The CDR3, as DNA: TGCGCCAGCAGCTTGCTGACAGGGGAAGGGACTGAAGCTTTCTTT. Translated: CASSLLTGEGTEAFF.

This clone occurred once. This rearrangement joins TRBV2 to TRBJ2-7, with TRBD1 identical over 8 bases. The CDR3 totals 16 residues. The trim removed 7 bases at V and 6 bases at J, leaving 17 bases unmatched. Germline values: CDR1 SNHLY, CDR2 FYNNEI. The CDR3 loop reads CASTAAWGGQGSEQYF. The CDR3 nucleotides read TGTGCCAGCACTGCCGCTTGGGGCGGACAGGGTAGCGAGCAGTACTTC.

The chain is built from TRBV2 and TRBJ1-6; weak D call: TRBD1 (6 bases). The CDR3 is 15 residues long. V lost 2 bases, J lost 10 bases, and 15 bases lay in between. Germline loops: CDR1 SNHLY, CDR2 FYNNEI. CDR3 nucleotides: TGTGCCAGCAGTGAAACCTTTACAGGGACATCACCCCTCCACTTT. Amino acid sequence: CASSETFTGTSPLHF.

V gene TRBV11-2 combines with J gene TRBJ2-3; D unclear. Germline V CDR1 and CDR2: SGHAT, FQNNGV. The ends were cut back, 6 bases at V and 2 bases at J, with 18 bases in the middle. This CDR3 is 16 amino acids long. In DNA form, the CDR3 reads TGTGCCAGCAGTCCTTCAAGTATGGTAGCCACAGATACGCAGTATTTT. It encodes CASSPSSMVATDTQYF.

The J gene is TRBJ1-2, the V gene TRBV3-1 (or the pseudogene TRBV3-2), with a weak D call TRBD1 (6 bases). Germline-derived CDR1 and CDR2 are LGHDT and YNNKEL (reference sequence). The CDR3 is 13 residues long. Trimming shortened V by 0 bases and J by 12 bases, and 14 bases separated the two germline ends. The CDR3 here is CASSQEVTGKNTF. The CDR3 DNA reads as TGTGCCAGCAGCCAAGAGGTTACAGGGAAGAACACCTTC.

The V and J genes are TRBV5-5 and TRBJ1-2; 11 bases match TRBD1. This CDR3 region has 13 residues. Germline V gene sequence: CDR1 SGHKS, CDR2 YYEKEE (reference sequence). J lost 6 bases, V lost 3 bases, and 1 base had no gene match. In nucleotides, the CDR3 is TGTGCCAGCAGCTGGGACAGGGGGAATGGCTACACCTTC. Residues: CASSWDRGNGYTF.

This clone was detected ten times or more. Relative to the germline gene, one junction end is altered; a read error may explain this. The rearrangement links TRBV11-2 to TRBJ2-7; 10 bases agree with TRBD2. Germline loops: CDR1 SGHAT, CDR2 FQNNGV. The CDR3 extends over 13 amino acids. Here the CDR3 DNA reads TGTGCCAGCAGCCCTTCAGCGGGGGGGCGGCTGAACTTC. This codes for CASSPSAGGRLNF.

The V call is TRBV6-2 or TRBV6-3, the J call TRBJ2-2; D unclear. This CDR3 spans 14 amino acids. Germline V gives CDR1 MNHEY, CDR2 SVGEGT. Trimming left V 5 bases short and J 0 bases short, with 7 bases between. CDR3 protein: CASSETANTGELFF. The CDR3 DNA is TGTGCCAGCAGTGAGACTGCGAACACCGGGGAGCTGTTTTTT.